The source of this T cell receptor (beta chain) is a study of blood T cell repertoires in COVID-19. Study in general: The United States, Italy and Spain provided the acute and convalescent COVID-19 samples. In each case, the material was cDNA or gDNA derived from T cells, B-cell-depleted T cells, or PBMCs.

Assay used: immunoSEQ multiplex PCR; TCRdb lists only in-frame clones, some missing. Here the sample spans over 600,000 clones, around 89% being singletons. The CDR3 consists of 14 residues. Trimming removed 3 bases from V and 1 base from J, with 9 bases in between. Germline V gives CDR1 SGHTA, CDR2 FQGTGA. Specimen: peripheral blood. The V gene is TRBV7-3, the J gene TRBJ1-1, with unresolved D. This receptor was identified in a woman aged 18-35 years with acute or convalescent COVID-19. The CDR3 bases are TGTGCCAGCAGCTTGTACGGTACGAACACTGAAGCTTTCTTT. Encoded protein: CASSLYGTNTEAFF.